Listed below are T cell receptor beta chains from one sample, sequenced in a study of blood T cell repertoires in COVID-19. Measured with immunoSEQ multiplex PCR; TCRdb has only the in-frame clones, and not every one. This repertoire shows 300,000 to 500,000 clones, 88% found once; its top ten account for around 1.9%. Sequencing was performed on PBMCs or T cells enriched from blood (not recorded which). The origin of the receptors is a woman aged 35 to 49 with acute COVID-19. The CDR3 runs from the conserved cysteine through the conserved F or W. D genes are given only for firm matches. Not every row has a clone size; where given, it reads once, few, many or a size class.

size | D | J | V | CDR3 | DNA
. | TRBD2 | TRBJ2-7 | TRBV19 | CASSRLAGAYEQYF | TGTGCCAGTAGTCGACTAGCGGGGGCATACGAGCAGTACTTC
. | TRBD1 | TRBJ1-4 | TRBV5-1 | CASSLDGQGLTNEKLFF | TGCGCCAGCAGCTTGGATGGACAGGGGTTAACTAATGAAAAACTGTTTTTT
. | TRBD1 | TRBJ2-1 | TRBV9 | CASSGRQGRGYNEQFF | TGTGCCAGCAGCGGAAGACAGGGGAGAGGGTACAATGAGCAGTTCTTC
. | TRBD2 | TRBJ2-5 | TRBV15 | CATSATLAGGQETQYF | TGTGCCACCAGCGCCACACTAGCGGGGGGCCAAGAGACCCAGTACTTC
. | TRBD2 | TRBJ2-7 | TRBV12-5 | CASGLIGGRYEQYF | TGTGCTAGTGGTTTGATCGGGGGGAGATACGAGCAGTACTTC
. | . | TRBJ1-2 | TRBV27 | CASGGAGVGYGYTF | TGTGCCAGCGGGGGTGCAGGGGTCGGCTATGGCTACACCTTC
. | TRBD1 | TRBJ2-1 | TRBV7-9 | CASSLVATGSHNEQFF | TGTGCCAGCAGCTTAGTCGCGACAGGGTCTCACAATGAGCAGTTCTTC
. | . | TRBJ2-1 | TRBV5-1 | CASSLDRVSNEQFF | TGCGCCAGCAGCTTGGACAGGGTATCCAATGAGCAGTTCTTC
. | . | TRBJ2-6 | TRBV14 | CASRTEGGSGANVLTF | TGTGCCAGCAGAACTGAAGGGGGTTCAGGGGCCAACGTCCTGACTTTC
once | . | TRBJ2-1 | TRBV5-1 | CASSMAENSYNEQFF | TGCGCCAGCAGCATGGCGGAGAACTCCTACAATGAGCAGTTCTTC
. | TRBD1 | TRBJ1-5 | TRBV5-6 | CASSLGQGRQPQHF | TGTGCCAGCAGCTTGGGACAGGGGAGGCAGCCCCAGCATTTT
once | . | TRBJ2-2 | TRBV30 | CAWSSLEGELFF | TGTGCCTGGAGTTCCCTTGAGGGGGAGCTGTTTTTT
once | TRBD1 | TRBJ1-6 | TRBV28 | CASSYGQGQERPLHF | TGTGCCAGCAGTTACGGACAGGGCCAAGAGCGGCCCCTCCACTTT
. | TRBD1 | TRBJ1-2 | TRBV4-1 | CASSQPTGGFYGYTF | TGCGCCAGCAGCCAGCCGACAGGGGGCTTCTATGGCTACACCTTC
few | TRBD1 | TRBJ1-5 | TRBV30 | CAWRDRAGQPQHF | TGTGCCTGGAGAGACAGGGCAGGCCAGCCCCAGCATTTT
. | . | TRBJ1-1 | TRBV11-3 | CASSLGQGYEAFF | TGTGCCAGCAGCTTAGGCCAGGGGTATGAAGCTTTCTTT
. | . | TRBJ2-5 | TRBV19 | CASSDGEEETQYF | TGTGCCAGTAGTGACGGGGAGGAAGAGACCCAGTACTTC
. | TRBD1 | TRBJ1-1 | TRBV11-2 | CASSSRQGRTEAFF | TGTGCCAGCAGCTCTCGACAGGGCCGGACTGAAGCTTTCTTT
. | TRBD2 | TRBJ2-1 | TRBV6-6 | CASSISRGGEYNEQFF | TGTGCCAGCAGCATCTCCCGGGGGGGTGAATACAATGAGCAGTTCTTC
few | . | TRBJ1-2 | TRBV5-1 | CASSWELNYGYTF | TGCGCCAGCAGCTGGGAGCTCAACTATGGCTACACCTTC
. | TRBD1 | TRBJ1-1 | TRBV30 | CAWRRPGTGGLQNTEAFF | TGTGCCTGGAGACGACCCGGGACAGGGGGTCTTCAGAACACTGAAGCTTTCTTT
. | . | TRBJ1-1 | TRBV3-1/TRBV3-2 | CASSQVSDRSEAFF | TGTGCCAGCAGCCAAGTCTCGGACAGATCTGAAGCTTTCTTT
once | TRBD2 | TRBJ2-3 | TRBV2 | CASKEGLAGNTDTQYF | TGTGCCAGCAAGGAGGGACTAGCGGGAAACACAGATACGCAGTATTTT
. | TRBD1 | TRBJ1-1 | TRBV9 | CASSVLQTGETEAFF | TGTGCCAGCAGCGTACTCCAGACAGGGGAAACTGAAGCTTTCTTT
. | TRBD1 | TRBJ1-4 | TRBV9 | CASSGRTGEGEKLFF | TGTGCCAGCAGCGGCCGGACAGGGGAAGGAGAAAAACTGTTTTTT
once | . | TRBJ2-3 | TRBV25-1 | CASSDTGSTDTQYF | TGTGCCAGCAGTGACACAGGGAGCACAGATACGCAGTATTTT
. | . | TRBJ2-7 | TRBV5-1 | CASSLVTPPGEQYF | TGCGCCAGCAGCTTGGTGACCCCACCGGGCGAGCAGTACTTC
. | TRBD2 | TRBJ2-2 | TRBV7-2 | CASSPQSGGNTGELFF | TGTGCCAGCAGCCCCCAAAGCGGGGGAAACACCGGGGAGCTGTTTTTT
. | TRBD2 | TRBJ2-1 | TRBV6-4 | CASSDLSGGAYNEQFF | TGTGCCAGCAGTGACCTTAGCGGGGGGGCTTACAATGAGCAGTTCTTC
. | . | TRBJ2-2 | TRBV24-1 | CATSDQNTGELFF | TGTGCCACCAGTGACCAGAACACCGGGGAGCTGTTTTTT
. | . | TRBJ1-3 | TRBV7-6 | CASSLQGNTIYF | TGTGCCAGCAGCTTACAGGGAAACACCATATATTTT
. | . | TRBJ1-1 | TRBV6-1 | CASSENRVGFF | TGTGCCAGCAGTGAAAACAGGGTTGGTTTCTTT
. | . | TRBJ1-4 | TRBV12-3/TRBV12-4 | CASSAGEKLFF | TGTGCCAGCAGCGCAGGGGAAAAACTGTTTTTT
. | TRBD1 | TRBJ1-1 | TRBV19 | CASSMDRGTEAFF | TGTGCCAGTAGTATGGACAGGGGGACTGAAGCTTTCTTT
. | TRBD1 | TRBJ1-4 | TRBV19 | CASEVGTGVNEKLFF | TGTGCCAGTGAAGTCGGTACAGGGGTTAATGAAAAACTGTTTTTT
once | . | TRBJ2-7 | TRBV7-8 | CASSFPPGHHYEQYF | TGTGCCAGCAGCTTTCCGCCGGGACACCACTACGAGCAGTACTTC
few | . | TRBJ2-3 | TRBV5-1 | CASSLVGGFTDTQYF | TGCGCCAGCAGCTTGGTAGGCGGGTTCACAGATACGCAGTATTTT
. | TRBD1 | TRBJ1-6 | TRBV6-6 | CASSLTGGGNNSPLHF | TGTGCCAGCAGTTTGACAGGGGGTGGTAACAATTCACCCCTCCACTTT
. | TRBD1 | TRBJ1-5 | TRBV11-3 | CASSLGGDRGNDSNQPQHF | TGTGCCAGCAGCTTAGGCGGGGACAGGGGCAATGACAGCAATCAGCCCCAGCATTTT
. | TRBD2 | TRBJ2-7 | TRBV7-9 | CASSQTGGRLGEQYF | TGTGCCAGCAGCCAAACGGGGGGTCGACTGGGAGAGCAGTACTTC
. | . | TRBJ1-1 | TRBV19 | CASSSRGVGAFF | TGTGCCAGTAGTTCCCGGGGGGTTGGAGCTTTCTTT
. | TRBD2 | TRBJ2-4 | TRBV5-1 | CASSSGTSWRENIQYF | TGCGCCAGCAGCTCCGGGACTAGCTGGAGGGAAAACATTCAGTACTTC
. | . | TRBJ1-5 | TRBV2 | CASSEELGPNQPQHF | TGTGCCAGCAGTGAAGAGCTGGGGCCAAATCAGCCCCAGCATTTT